Below are 11 T cell receptor beta chains sequenced from a single sample in a study of radiation and T cells in renal cell carcinoma. Sequencing used immunoSEQ multiplex PCR; TCRdb keeps in-frame clones, though not all of them. The table lists 100,000 to 150,000 clones, roughly four fifths of them singletons, with 5% to 6.5% in the top ten. Indicated time point: blood 2 weeks post-SBRT. Treatment: 15 Gy SBRT to primary tumor, nephrectomy 4 weeks later. The starting material was blood, obtained from a patient whose treatment included radiotherapy and nephrectomy. These receptors were collected from a man over 45 with renal cell carcinoma.

This clone was seen a handful of times. The sample carries other DNA sequences with the same CDR3. The chain couples TRBV5-1 to TRBJ1-1; tentatively, D is TRBD1 (5 bases). This CDR3 contains 14 residues. V lost 0 bases to trimming and J lost 4 bases, with 10 bases between them. Germline V gene data show CDR1 as SGHRS and CDR2 as YFSETQ. CDR3 sequence reads: CASSLDRGGTEAFF. For the CDR3, the DNA is TGCGCCAGCAGCTTGGATCGGGGGGGCACTGAAGCTTTCTTT.

This chain links TRBV5-5 with TRBJ1-4; no definite D call. Trimming pared 4 bases from V and 11 bases from J, leaving 12 bases between. Germline-derived CDR1 and CDR2 are SGHKS and YYEKEE (reference sequence). This CDR3 comprises 12 residues. The CDR3 coding sequence is TGTGCCAGCAGCCCCGACGGAGGGAAACTGTTTTTT. Amino acid sequence: CASSPDGGKLFF.

The chain couples TRBV25-1 to TRBJ2-5; D uncertain. Germline V gene lookup returns CDR1 MGHDK and CDR2 SYGVNS. CDR3 length: 13 amino acids. V was trimmed by 3 bases and J by 1 base, leaving 6 bases between them. In DNA form, the CDR3 reads TGTGCCAGCAGTGACATGGTCCAAGAGACCCAGTACTTC. Amino acids: CASSDMVQETQYF.

The V and J genes are TRBV28 and TRBJ1-3; the D is unclear. V was trimmed by 3 bases and J by 1 base, leaving 4 bases between them. Germline V gene sequence: CDR1 MDHEN, CDR2 SYDVKM. The CDR3 is 13 amino acids. The CDR3 protein is CASSLTSGNTIYF. DNA for the CDR3: TGTGCCAGCAGTTTGACATCTGGAAACACCATATATTTT.

The chain has TRBV27 and TRBJ2-5, with D tentatively TRBD1 or TRBD2 (6 bases each). Germline V gene sequence: CDR1 MNHEY, CDR2 SMNVEV (reference sequence). The CDR3 runs 14 residues. The ends were cut back, 6 bases at V and 7 bases at J, with 18 bases in the middle. The CDR3 is CASSLNSGAGTQYF. CDR3 bases: TGTGCCAGCAGCCTTAATTCGGGGGCCGGGACCCAGTACTTC.

The chain joins TRBV5-1 to TRBJ1-1, with 7 bases fitting TRBD1. Trimming cost V 2 bases and J 6 bases; bases outside gene matches: 4. The CDR3 sequence is 13 residues long. Germline-derived CDR1 and CDR2 are SGHRS and YFSETQ. The CDR3 here is CASSFQGEAEAFF. The CDR3 DNA sequence: TGCGCCAGCAGCTTCCAGGGGGAGGCTGAAGCTTTCTTT.

Written as DNA, the CDR3 is TGTGCCAGCGATGCGGGACAACCGTCTTATGGCTACACCTTC. This translates into CASDAGQPSYGYTF. This chain connects TRBV28 to TRBJ1-2; D is possibly TRBD1 (6 bases). This CDR3 has 14 amino acids. Trimming cost V 8 bases and J 5 bases, with 18 bases left between them. Germline V gene data show CDR1 as MDHEN and CDR2 as SYDVKM.

The J gene is TRBJ2-1, the V gene TRBV19; D gene ambiguous. Trimming removed 5 bases at V and 0 bases at J, with 17 bases between. The length of the CDR3 is 17 residues. Per the germline V gene, CDR1 is LNHDA and CDR2 is SQIVND (reference sequence). For the CDR3, the DNA is TGTGCCAGTAGTGTCCGACTGAAATCCAGCTCCTACAATGAGCAGTTCTTC. This sequence encodes CASSVRLKSSSYNEQFF. The whole variable domain, filled in from reference TRBV19 and TRBJ2-1, reads DGGITQSPKYLFRKEGQNVTLSCEQNLNHDAMYWYRQDPGQGLRLIYYSQIVNDFQKGDIAEGYSVSREKKESFPLTVTSAQKNPTAFYLCASSVRLKSSSYNEQFFGPGTRLTVL.

The V gene is TRBV7-2, the J gene TRBJ2-7; D not certain. The V gene's germline CDR1 is SGHTA and CDR2 FQGNSA. Trimming took 0 bases from V and 0 from J, leaving 6 bases between them. This CDR3 has 14 amino acids. The chain's CDR3 is CASSLAADSYEQYF. The CDR3 bases are TGTGCCAGCAGCTTAGCGGCGGACTCCTACGAGCAGTACTTC.

A single count supports this clone. This chain uses TRBV2 with TRBJ2-7; D remains unclear. This CDR3 contains 13 residues. V lost 5 bases and J lost 3, with 11 bases in between. Germline V gene lookup returns CDR1 SNHLY and CDR2 FYNNEI. DNA of the CDR3: TGTGCCAGCAGTACCCAACGTGTCTACGAGCAGTACTTC. Translating gives CASSTQRVYEQYF.

The CDR3 loop reads CASSRDSGANVLTF. In nucleotides, the CDR3 is TGTGCCAGCAGCCGGGACTCCGGGGCCAACGTCCTGACTTTC. This chain links TRBV7-3 with TRBJ2-6; weak D call: TRBD2 (6 bases). The CDR3 consists of 14 residues. Germline CDR1 is SGHTA and CDR2 is FQGTGA. The germline V and J ends were trimmed by 5 bases and 4 bases, with 9 bases remaining between them.